This T cell receptor beta chain was captured in a study of cytomegalovirus exposure and HLA in healthy donors. Points from the study as a whole: Reports indicated that the classifier achieved high specificity and sensitivity in diagnosing cytomegalovirus status.

Germline V lookup: CDR1 SNHLY, CDR2 FYNNEI. The CDR3 spans 15 residues. Deletions cut 3 bases from V and 8 bases from J, with 19 bases between. 13 Jbeta primers and 60 Vbeta primers were used for the PCR. Data came from immunoSEQ multiplex PCR; TCRdb stores just in-frame clones and leaves some out. The profile shows about 140,000 clones, around three quarters of them singletons. Details on this clone: What it binds is unknown.

Material: PBMCs. The source of this sequence is a man aged 35 to 55 in good health and CMV-seronegative. This chain uses TRBV2 with TRBJ1-2; the D gene is possibly TRBD1 (5 bases). The CDR3 bases are TGTGCCAGCAGTGAGCTCTTCAGGGAAGCTCGCGGCTACACCTTC. Translating it yields CASSELFREARGYTF.